This is a list of T cell receptor beta chains from one sample in a study of T cell repertoires in cytomegalovirus infection. Antigen specificity for these receptors is unknown. TCRdb recomputed calls from the reads with MiXCR, one row per CDR3 protein. This sample has nearly 700,000 distinct CDR3 sequences, with around a third found just once. Sequences were derived from cultured PBMCs, sampled from culture after CMV antigen stimulation. These receptors all come from a human donor in good health (CMV status not recorded). Some clones in this sample may be carry-over from other donors' samples. The conserved cysteine and the conserved F or W are not part of the CDR3 here.

v_gene	j_gene	CDR3aa
TRBV7-2	TRBJ1-2	ASNNLVGGYGYT
TRBV4-2	TRBJ1-4	ASSQARGQGNEKLF
TRBV7-2	TRBJ2-7	ASSLMAGSYEQY
TRBV20-1	TRBJ2-2	SASPRWGRGPGTGELF
TRBV4-1	TRBJ2-7	ASSQGIRVLGHEQY
TRBV24-1	TRBJ2-1	ATSDTGAGSYNEQF
TRBV5-1	TRBJ1-1	ASSLTGVEAF
TRBV7-9	TRBJ2-7	ASRGNEQY
TRBV25-1	TRBJ1-4	ASSESPTNEKLF
TRBV7-2	TRBJ2-3	ASSNNPDTQY
TRBV5-5	TRBJ2-1	ASSLLVGGMGNEQF
TRBV20-1	TRBJ2-1	SASPAGYYNEQF
TRBV7-2	TRBJ2-1	ASSLVGGYNEQF
TRBV7-6	TRBJ2-3	ASSPTSGVTDTQY
TRBV7-2	TRBJ1-6	ASSHMTGKNSPLH
TRBV20-1	TRBJ2-5	SARDRGETQY
TRBV5-1	TRBJ2-7	ASSLYVFDEQY
TRBV18	TRBJ1-5	ASSPRGGPNSNQPQH
TRBV12-3/TRBV12-4	TRBJ2-1	ASSIGLAGGAYNEQF
TRBV7-2	TRBJ2-4	ASSLGGAAKNMQY
TRBV4-1	TRBJ2-3	ASSQLGPTPGY
TRBV2	TRBJ1-5	ASSDWGSNQPQH
TRBV4-3	TRBJ1-2	ASSQDRGAPHGYT
TRBV4-1	TRBJ2-3	ASSPERGDTQY
TRBV19	TRBJ1-5	ASSTLTLGSQPQH
TRBV7-9	TRBJ1-5	ASSRVEERGQPQH
TRBV7-2	TRBJ1-1	ASSLVGGGAGGFTEAF
TRBV2	TRBJ1-6	ASSPLSNSPLH
TRBV19	TRBJ2-5	ASSARRETQY
TRBV6-8	TRBJ1-2	ASRAGTGLFCT
TRBV4-1	TRBJ2-6	ASSQDRRGSGANVLT
TRBV7-2	TRBJ2-1	ASSSGRLGEQF
TRBV7-2	TRBJ1-1	ASSPSRLEAF
TRBV7-2	TRBJ1-4	ASSLGWGSNEKLF
TRBV4-1	TRBJ1-1	ASSQDLPNTEAF
TRBV7-2	TRBJ2-5	ASSSWRETQY
TRBV2	TRBJ1-1	ASSLLWGTEAF
TRBV12-3/TRBV12-4	TRBJ1-1	ASSGQGANLNTEAF
TRBV2	TRBJ1-4	ASFRTASEKLF
TRBV7-2	TRBJ2-5	ASLNPDYLGGETQY
TRBV12-3/TRBV12-4	TRBJ1-4	ASSRTGFRGEKLF
TRBV7-2	TRBJ1-1	ASSLNQDPNTEAF
TRBV7-9	TRBJ2-1	ASSLDSLTTDNEQF
TRBV6-1	TRBJ1-5	ASERAGKPQH
TRBV6-6	TRBJ2-7	ASQGGGGSGEQY
TRBV18	TRBJ2-7	ASSPLGIYEQY
TRBV7-2	TRBJ1-3	ASRVTGTFGNTIY
TRBV7-9	TRBJ2-3	ASSVPGTSGAADTQY
TRBV7-2	TRBJ2-1	ASSRGGGPAFYNEQF
TRBV11-2	TRBJ2-7	ASSRIAGYRNEQY
TRBV18	TRBJ1-5	ASSPGTGEGSNQPQH